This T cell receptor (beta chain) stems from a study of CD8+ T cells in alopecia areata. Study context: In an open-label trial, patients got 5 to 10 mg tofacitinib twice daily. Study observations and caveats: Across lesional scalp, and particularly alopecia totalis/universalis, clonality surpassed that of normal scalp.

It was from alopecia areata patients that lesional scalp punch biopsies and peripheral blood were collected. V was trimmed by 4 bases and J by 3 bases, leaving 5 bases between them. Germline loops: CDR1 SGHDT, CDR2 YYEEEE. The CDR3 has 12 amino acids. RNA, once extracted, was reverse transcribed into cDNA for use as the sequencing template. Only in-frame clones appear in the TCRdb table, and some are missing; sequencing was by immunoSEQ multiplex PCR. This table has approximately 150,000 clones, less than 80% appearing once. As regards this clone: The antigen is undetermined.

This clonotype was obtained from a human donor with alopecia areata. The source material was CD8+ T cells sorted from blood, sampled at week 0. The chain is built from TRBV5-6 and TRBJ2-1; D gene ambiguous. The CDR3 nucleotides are TGTGCCAGCAGCGCATACTACAATGAGCAGTTCTTC. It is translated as CASSAYYNEQFF.